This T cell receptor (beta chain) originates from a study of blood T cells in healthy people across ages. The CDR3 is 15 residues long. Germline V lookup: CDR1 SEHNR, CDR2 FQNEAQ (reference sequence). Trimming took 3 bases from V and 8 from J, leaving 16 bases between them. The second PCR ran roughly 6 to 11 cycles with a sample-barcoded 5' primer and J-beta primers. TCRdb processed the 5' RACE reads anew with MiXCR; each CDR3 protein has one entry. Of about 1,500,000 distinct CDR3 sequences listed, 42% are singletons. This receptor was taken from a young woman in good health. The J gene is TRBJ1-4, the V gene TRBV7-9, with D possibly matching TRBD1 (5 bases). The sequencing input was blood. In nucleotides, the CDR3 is TGTGCCAGCAGCTTTGGACAATCCCGAGGGGAAAAACTGTTTTTT. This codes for CASSFGQSRGEKLFF.